This TCR beta chain appears in the sequencing data of a study of STAT3 mutations in large granular lymphocyte leukemia. Study information: Over half of T-LGLL patients had one or more immunosuppressive regimens. Points from the study as a whole: All newly emerging clones after therapy were STAT3 wild type. A small but highly pathogenic clone may have been missed. Every T-LGLL patient had at least one immunodominant TCRbeta clonotype. Samples missed the first appearance of the clone.

TCRdb's copy holds only in-frame clones and misses some; the assay was immunoSEQ multiplex PCR. The data show roughly 11,000 clones, with about 85% seen just once and roughly nine tenths held by the top ten. Trimming stripped 4 bases from V and 5 bases from J, with 11 bases between. Germline V gene lookup returns CDR1 LNHDA and CDR2 SQIVND (reference sequence). The CDR3 sequence is 14 residues long. On this clone itself: The antigen remains unidentified.

The rearrangement uses TRBV19 and TRBJ1-4; TRBD1 is a possible D gene (6 bases). The sample comprised peripheral blood mononuclear cells. The TCR was taken from an elderly man with T-cell large granular lymphocyte leukemia. Some clones in this sample may be carry-over from other donors' samples. In DNA form, the CDR3 reads TGTGCCAGTAGTAAGGGACATGAGAATGAAAAACTGTTTTTT. It encodes CASSKGHENEKLFF.